Presented here are 11 T cell receptor beta chains from one specimen sequenced in a study of blood T cell repertoires in COVID-19. The data were produced by immunoSEQ multiplex PCR, yet TCRdb's version contains in-frame clones alone and is incomplete. The sample lists 180,000 or so clones; 87% were seen once. The specimen was peripheral blood. The origin of the receptors is a woman aged 45 to 65 with acute or convalescent COVID-19.

This clone was counted many times. The gene calls are TRBV19 and TRBJ1-5, with D perhaps TRBD1 (5 bases). The CDR3 extends over 14 amino acids. Per the germline V gene, CDR1 is LNHDA and CDR2 is SQIVND (reference sequence). V was cut by 3 bases and J by 6 bases, with 12 bases left in between. The CDR3 is CASSISGFGQPQHF. The CDR3 region has the DNA TGTGCCAGTAGTATTTCAGGGTTCGGTCAGCCCCAGCATTTT.

The chain carries TRBV6-1 and TRBJ2-7; TRBD1 might be the D (6 bases). The CDR3 has 14 amino acids. Germline V gene lookup returns CDR1 MNHNS and CDR2 SASEGT. V was shortened by 2 bases and J by 3 bases, with 11 bases between the two germline ends. The CDR3 reads CASSERGGRYEQYF. In nucleotides, the CDR3 is TGTGCCAGCAGTGAACGAGGGGGACGCTACGAGCAGTACTTC.

This chain connects TRBV19 to TRBJ1-5, with TRBD1 identical over 10 bases. CDR1 LNHDA and CDR2 SQIVND come from the germline V gene (reference sequence). The CDR3 sequence is 13 residues long. V shed 5 bases, J shed 8 bases, and the junction held 3 bases outside the gene matches. The CDR3 nucleotides read TGTGCCAGTAGTTTGGACAGGGGGGAGCCCCAGCATTTT. Its protein is CASSLDRGEPQHF. The full variable domain, in which reference TRBV19 and TRBJ1-5 provide the parts outside the CDR3, is DGGITQSPKYLFRKEGQNVTLSCEQNLNHDAMYWYRQDPGQGLRLIYYSQIVNDFQKGDIAEGYSVSREKKESFPLTVTSAQKNPTAFYLCASSLDRGEPQHFGDGTRLSIL.

This chain connects TRBV5-4 to TRBJ2-7, with a weak D call TRBD1 (6 bases). V lost 3 bases and J lost 2, with 12 bases in between. Germline CDR1 is SGHNT and CDR2 is YYREEE (reference sequence). The CDR3 has 14 amino acids. DNA for the CDR3: TGTGCCAGCAGCTGGGGGCCAGAGACCTACGAGCAGTACTTC. It translates to CASSWGPETYEQYF.

This chain joins TRBV2 and TRBJ1-4, with a possible D match to TRBD1 (5 bases). CDR3 size: 15 residues. Germline V lookup: CDR1 SNHLY, CDR2 FYNNEI. Trimming pared 5 bases from V and 8 bases from J, leaving 18 bases between. The CDR3: CASSRTGLSQEKLFF. CDR3 nucleotides: TGTGCCAGCAGTCGTACGGGACTCTCACAGGAAAAACTGTTTTTT.

This chain joins TRBV5-1 and TRBJ1-2; 7 bases align to TRBD1. J lost 3 bases, V lost 4 bases, and 3 bases had no gene match. The CDR3 runs 13 residues. Germline assignment: CDR1 SGHRS and CDR2 YFSETQ. This chain's CDR3 is CASSLGQYYGYTF. CDR3 coding DNA: TGCGCCAGCAGCCTGGGACAGTACTATGGCTACACCTTC.

CDR3 residues: CASSPHPGTGNNQPQHF. CDR3 sequence (DNA): TGTGCCAGCAGTCCACATCCCGGGACAGGGAACAATCAGCCCCAGCATTTT. V and J are TRBV6-6 and TRBJ1-5, with TRBD1 matching 9 bases. Germline V CDR1 and CDR2: MNHNY, SVGAGI (reference sequence). V was clipped by 5 bases and J by 3 bases; unmatched bases: 11. There are 17 residues in the CDR3.

V is TRBV12-3 or TRBV12-4 and J is TRBJ1-2, with 11 bases lining up with TRBD1. Trimming removed 5 bases from V and 7 bases from J; junction bases left unmatched: 3. This CDR3 spans 13 amino acids. This CDR3 reads CASSRTGGSGYTF. DNA of the CDR3: TGTGCCAGCAGTCGGACAGGGGGCTCTGGCTACACCTTC.

This sequence joins TRBV19 and TRBJ1-1, with 11 bases fitting TRBD1. After removal of 5 bases from V and 5 bases from J, the junction contained 13 bases not matched to a gene. The CDR3 totals 17 residues. From germline, CDR1 is LNHDA and CDR2 SQIVND (reference sequence). CDR3: CASSDQPGQGGWTEAFF. The CDR3 DNA reads TGTGCCAGTAGTGATCAGCCGGGACAGGGGGGGTGGACTGAAGCTTTCTTT.

The rearrangement joins TRBV9 to TRBJ2-3, with D perhaps TRBD1 (5 bases). Germline lookup yields CDR1 SGDLS and CDR2 YYNGEE. V lost 4 bases and J 6 bases, leaving 12 bases between the germline ends. The CDR3 is 13 amino acids. The CDR3 sequence is CASSTSGPDTQYF. CDR3 DNA sequence: TGTGCCAGCAGCACGTCAGGGCCCGATACGCAGTATTTT.

The rearrangement links TRBV6-5 to TRBJ1-3; D gene unclear. V lost 4 bases, J lost 4 bases, and 14 bases lay in between. In germline, CDR1 is MNHEY, CDR2 SVGAGI. The CDR3 consists of 15 residues. Here the CDR3 DNA reads TGTGCCAGCAGTTCCCCTCGCGGGCAGGGAAACACCATATATTTT. Its translation: CASSSPRGQGNTIYF.